This T cell receptor beta chain was recorded in a study of post-analysis software for immune sequencing data. Whole-study context: Relapsing-remitting, secondary progressive and progressive-relapsing forms of multiple sclerosis all featured among disease courses.

With respect to this clonotype: Its matching antigen is unknown.

The TCR beta cDNA libraries carried unique molecular identifiers. With about 0.9 to 11 million T cells as the source, 540,000 or so cDNA molecules resulted. TCRdb reprocessed the PCR reads via MiXCR and lists one record per CDR3 protein. The table records some 700,000 distinct CDR3 sequences, more than 50% of them present only once. The CDR3 runs to 13 residues. Trimming left V 5 bases short and J 7 bases short, with 11 bases between. Germline loops: CDR1 SGHAT, CDR2 FQDESV (reference sequence). Study-wide results and caveats: In multiple sclerosis, normalized Chao1 diversity was significantly below that of controls. F measure clustering grouped samples strongly by preparation batch. TRBV5-6, TRBV5-1 and TRBV20-1 were among five TRBV segments more frequent in patients than controls.

This TCR came from a girl aged 2-10 years with multiple sclerosis. Sequences were obtained from blood. V usage is TRBV11-1 and J usage is TRBJ1-4, with D unclear. CDR3 DNA sequence: TGTGCCAGCAGCGTAACCATGGCTGAAAAACTGTTTTTT. As protein: CASSVTMAEKLFF.